The count of the clone carrying this T cell receptor beta chain is one. Its antigen is unidentified. Germline V gene lookup returns CDR1 SQVTM and CDR2 ANQGSEA. The CDR3 extends over 13 amino acids. Trimming took off 6 bases at V and 4 bases at J, with 14 bases between the two ends. The data belong to a study of cytomegalovirus exposure and HLA in healthy donors. Study-wide points: Reports indicated that the classifier achieved high specificity and sensitivity in diagnosing cytomegalovirus status.

The PCR had 60 Vbeta and 13 Jbeta primers. The protocol was immunoSEQ multiplex PCR, while the TCRdb copy is restricted to in-frame clones and leaves out a portion. Found here are about 200,000 clones, around 83% of them singletons; the top ten hold over 5%. J is TRBJ2-3 and V is TRBV29-1, with a possible D match to TRBD1 (6 bases). The sequenced material came from PBMCs. This sequence was found in a woman aged 45 to 65 in good health and CMV-seropositive. DNA of the CDR3: TGCAGCGTAATCCGGGACACCTCAGATACGCAGTATTTT. Translating gives CSVIRDTSDTQYF.